The next 19 T cell receptor beta chains were all read from a single sample in a study of vaccination effects on CD4 cells after COVID-19. Using viral peptide pools, the ViraFEST assay grew out antigen-specific CD4+ T cells prior to sequencing. Scientists isolated CD4+ T cells after a roughly ten-day culture period ended. Neither prior SARS-CoV-2 infection nor positive nucleocapsid antibodies were present in the vaccine recipients. No antigen has been assigned to these receptors. Sequencing used immunoSEQ multiplex PCR; TCRdb keeps in-frame clones, though not all of them. Of around 25,000 clones detected, 73% appear once; the ten largest clones hold 5%. This material consisted of CD4+ T cells from PBMCs cultured with SARS-CoV-2 spike peptides, taken before COVID-19 vaccination. These receptors originate from a human donor who received a COVID-19 vaccine.

The rearrangement uses TRBV19 and TRBJ2-7; the match to TRBD2 covers 7 bases. After removal of 1 base from V and 2 bases from J, the junction contained 11 bases not matched to a gene. The CDR3 runs to 17 residues. Looked up from germline, CDR1 is LNHDA and CDR2 is SQIVND (reference sequence). This chain's CDR3 is CASSIGGGGSGAYEQYF. The CDR3 DNA sequence: TGTGCCAGTAGTATAGGAGGCGGGGGTAGCGGAGCCTACGAGCAGTACTTC.

This rearrangement joins TRBV5-1 to TRBJ2-1, with TRBD2 identical over 13 bases. Germline CDR1 is SGHRS and CDR2 is YFSETQ. The CDR3 is 16 amino acids. The V and J ends lost 0 bases and 9 bases, in that order; junction bases with no gene match: 6. DNA for the CDR3: TGCGCCAGCAGCTTGGAAGGGACTAGCGGGACGGGTGAGCAGTTCTTC. It is translated as CASSLEGTSGTGEQFF.

This clone occurred a few times. The chain combines TRBV5-4 with TRBJ1-1; 8 bases are shared with TRBD1. From germline, CDR1 is SGHNT and CDR2 YYREEE (reference sequence). The length of the CDR3 is 15 residues. The trim removed 5 bases at V and 0 bases at J, leaving 6 bases unmatched. CDR3 residues: CASRDRVSLNTEAFF. CDR3 nucleotide sequence: TGTGCCAGCAGGGACAGGGTGAGTTTGAACACTGAAGCTTTCTTT. The variable domain in full, with the rest retrieved from reference TRBV5-4 and TRBJ1-1, is ETGVTQSPTHLIKTRGQQVTLRCSSQSGHNTVSWYQQALGQGPQFIFQYYREEENGRGNFPPRFSGLQFPNYSSELNVNALELDDSALYLCASRDRVSLNTEAFFGQGTRLTVV.

The chain couples TRBV10-1 to TRBJ2-7, with a tentative D call TRBD1 (5 bases). The V and J ends lost 5 bases and 4 bases respectively, with 21 bases between them. The CDR3 is 16 residues long. Per the germline V gene, CDR1 is WNHNN and CDR2 is SYGVQD (reference sequence). CDR3 bases: TGCGCCAGCAGTTCTGATTGGGGCCTGGAGCCGTACGAGCAGTACTTC. Its translation is CASSSDWGLEPYEQYF.

This clone was counted once. The chain employs TRBV6-5 and TRBJ2-7; TRBD2 aligns across 8 bases. CDR3 length: 16 residues. V was clipped by 0 bases and J by 1 base; unmatched bases: 5. Per the germline V gene, CDR1 is MNHEY and CDR2 is SVGAGI. This CDR3 reads CASSYSAGGGSYEQYF. The CDR3 nucleotides read TGTGCCAGCAGTTACTCCGCCGGGGGGGGATCCTACGAGCAGTACTTC.

The J gene is TRBJ2-5, the V gene TRBV5-6, with D unresolved. V lost 3 bases and J lost 2, with 8 bases in between. CDR3 length: 13 residues. In germline, CDR1 is SGHDT, CDR2 YYEEEE. The CDR3 region is CASSSTVQETQYF. The CDR3 DNA follows: TGTGCCAGCAGCTCAACAGTTCAAGAGACCCAGTACTTC.

This chain links TRBV3-1 (or the pseudogene TRBV3-2) with TRBJ1-2; no firm D call. The CDR3 totals 12 residues. CDR1 is LGHDT and CDR2 is YNNKEL in the germline V gene (reference sequence). V was cut by 9 bases and J by 0 bases, with 8 bases left in between. Here the CDR3 reads CASRTANYGYTF. In nucleotides, the CDR3 is TGTGCCAGTAGGACGGCTAACTATGGCTACACCTTC.

V and J are TRBV24-1 and TRBJ2-3, with 8 positions matching TRBD1. V lost 7 bases, J lost 2 bases, and 7 bases stayed unmatched. The CDR3 runs to 15 residues. CDR1 is KGHDR and CDR2 is SFDVKD in the germline V gene. The CDR3 DNA is TGTGCCACCAGCCCCGGACAGGGTGACACAGATACGCAGTATTTT. Translating it yields CATSPGQGDTDTQYF.

The chain links TRBV11-2 to TRBJ2-3; 8 nucleotides align to TRBD2. The CDR3 loop spans 16 amino acids. The V segment lost 7 bases and the J segment 3 bases; nucleotides outside the gene matches: 12. The germline V gene has CDR1 SGHAT and CDR2 FQNNGV. The DNA of the CDR3 is TGTGCCAGCACCGATACCGGGACTAGAGGGACAGATACGCAGTATTTT. This translates into CASTDTGTRGTDTQYF.

In its sample, this clone is medium-sized. The V call is TRBV6-2 or TRBV6-3, the J call TRBJ2-7; D gene unclear. CDR1 is MNHEY, CDR2 SVGEGT, per germline. Trimming cost V 2 bases and J 0 bases, with 11 bases left between them. The CDR3 sequence is 15 residues long. CDR3 bases: TGTGCCAGCAGTTACGACCCATCTAGCTCCTACGAGCAGTACTTC. It yields the protein CASSYDPSSSYEQYF.

The chain has TRBV5-1 and TRBJ1-1; the D gene is possibly TRBD1 (5 bases). CDR3 length: 14 residues. V was pared by 0 bases and J by 4 bases, with 10 bases between. Germline V lookup: CDR1 SGHRS, CDR2 YFSETQ. CDR3 amino acids: CASSLVDSFTEAFF. The CDR3 nucleotides read TGCGCCAGCAGCTTGGTAGACAGCTTCACTGAAGCTTTCTTT.

The genes are TRBV25-1 and TRBJ2-1, with TRBD2 matching 9 bases. Germline lookup yields CDR1 MGHDK and CDR2 SYGVNS. This CDR3 has 17 residues. The trim removed 2 bases at V and 9 bases at J, leaving 14 bases unmatched. The CDR3 protein is CASSEPSLAGNQGEQFF. DNA of the CDR3: TGTGCCAGCAGTGAACCTTCACTAGCGGGTAATCAGGGTGAGCAGTTCTTC. Looking up the rest from reference TRBV25-1 and TRBJ2-1 gives the full variable domain: EADIYQTPRYLVIGTGKKITLECSQTMGHDKMYWYQQDPGMELHLIHYSYGVNSTEKGDLSSESTVSRIRTEHFPLTLESARPSHTSQYLCASSEPSLAGNQGEQFFGPGTRLTVL.

This rearrangement joins TRBV5-1 to TRBJ2-1; no firm D call. Germline V gene lookup returns CDR1 SGHRS and CDR2 YFSETQ. The CDR3 totals 16 residues. The V end was cut by 6 bases, the J end by 0 bases, with 16 bases between. Here the CDR3 reads CASTWSFSSSYNEQFF. The CDR3 nucleotides are TGCGCCAGCACTTGGTCTTTTTCTAGCTCCTACAATGAGCAGTTCTTC.

The V call is TRBV2, the J call TRBJ2-7; 10 positions agree with TRBD1. Looked up from germline, CDR1 is SNHLY and CDR2 is FYNNEI. V shed 2 bases, J shed 2 bases, and the junction held 3 bases outside the gene matches. The CDR3 runs to 15 residues. The CDR3 DNA reads TGTGCCAGCAGTGAACATGGGACAGGGGCCTACGAGCAGTACTTC. Protein sequence: CASSEHGTGAYEQYF.

The chain joins TRBV7-8 to TRBJ1-1; D is unclear. This CDR3 has 14 residues. V shed 3 bases and J shed 1 base, with 9 bases lying between them. CDR1 SGHVS and CDR2 FQNEAQ come from the germline V gene. The CDR3: CASSFGSRNTEAFF. The CDR3 DNA reads as TGTGCCAGCAGCTTCGGTTCGAGGAACACTGAAGCTTTCTTT.

This clone has a handful of counts. The DNA of the CDR3 is TGTGCCAGCAGCTTAGAACAGGGAGGCTACAATGAGCAGTTCTTC. Residues: CASSLEQGGYNEQFF. V is TRBV11-3 and J is TRBJ2-1, with D possibly being TRBD1 or TRBD2 (6 bases each). Per germline, CDR1 SGHNT and CDR2 YENEEA. The CDR3 consists of 15 residues. The ends were cut back, 0 bases at V and 3 bases at J, with 9 bases in the middle.

This rearrangement joins TRBV2 to TRBJ2-6; no clear D gene. This CDR3 has 12 residues. Trimming took off 4 bases at V and 3 bases at J, with 1 base between the two ends. The germline V gene encodes CDR1 SNHLY and CDR2 FYNNEI. CDR3 residues: CASSVGANVLTF. The CDR3 region has the DNA TGTGCCAGCAGTGTTGGGGCCAACGTCCTGACTTTC.

This clone came up a few times. V is TRBV7-8 and J is TRBJ2-7; D is undetermined. Germline-derived CDR1 and CDR2 are SGHVS and FQNEAQ. This CDR3 region has 13 residues. The V gene lost 5 bases and the J gene lost 7 bases, with 15 bases spanning the gap. The CDR3 coding sequence is TGTGCCAGCAGCCCTACGGAGTTAACTGAGCAGTACTTC. Protein: CASSPTELTEQYF.

The rearrangement links TRBV15 to TRBJ1-3; D unclear. The V end lost 3 bases, the J end lost 3 bases, and 12 bases lay between the germline ends. Germline CDR1 and CDR2: LNHNV and YYDKDF (reference sequence). This CDR3 has 15 residues. CDR3 loop: CATSSDPSSGNTIYF. The CDR3, as DNA: TGTGCCACCAGCAGTGACCCATCCAGTGGAAACACCATATATTTT.